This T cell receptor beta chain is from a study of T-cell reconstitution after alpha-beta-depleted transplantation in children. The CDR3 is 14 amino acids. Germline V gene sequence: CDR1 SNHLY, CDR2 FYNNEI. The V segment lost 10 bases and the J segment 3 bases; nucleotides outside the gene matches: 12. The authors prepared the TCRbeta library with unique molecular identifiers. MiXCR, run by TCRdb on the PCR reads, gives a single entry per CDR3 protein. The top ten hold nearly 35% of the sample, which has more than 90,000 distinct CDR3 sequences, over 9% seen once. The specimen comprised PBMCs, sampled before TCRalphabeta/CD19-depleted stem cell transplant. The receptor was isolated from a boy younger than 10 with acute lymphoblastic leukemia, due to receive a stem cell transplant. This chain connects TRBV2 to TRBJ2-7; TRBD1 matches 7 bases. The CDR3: CATERVRTGYEQYF. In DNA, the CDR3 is TGTGCCACCGAAAGGGTACGGACAGGCTACGAGCAGTACTTC. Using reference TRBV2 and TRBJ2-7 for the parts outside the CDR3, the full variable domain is EPEVTQTPSHQVTQMGQEVILRCVPISNHLYFYWYRQILGQKVEFLVSFYNNEISEKSEIFDDQFSVERPDGSNFTLKIRSTKLEDSAMYFCATERVRTGYEQYFGPGTRLTVT.